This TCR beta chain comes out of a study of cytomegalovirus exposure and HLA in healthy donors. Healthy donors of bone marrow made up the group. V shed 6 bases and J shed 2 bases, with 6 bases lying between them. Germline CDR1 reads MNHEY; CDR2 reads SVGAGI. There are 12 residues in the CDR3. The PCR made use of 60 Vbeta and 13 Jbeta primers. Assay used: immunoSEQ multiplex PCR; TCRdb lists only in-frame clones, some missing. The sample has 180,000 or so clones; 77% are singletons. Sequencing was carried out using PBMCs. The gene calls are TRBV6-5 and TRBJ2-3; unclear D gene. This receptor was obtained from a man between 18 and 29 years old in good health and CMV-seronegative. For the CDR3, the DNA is TGTGCCAGCAGCCCTAACACAGATACGCAGTATTTT. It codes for CASSPNTDTQYF.